The 9 T cell receptor beta chains in this list originate from one sample, sequenced in a study of monozygotic twins with inflammatory bowel disease. TCRdb re-called the 5' RACE reads; every CDR3 protein appears as one record, without DNA. There are more than 350,000 distinct CDR3 sequences in the sample, with 2% to 2.5% held by the top ten. Sequencing input: blood. These receptor sequences come from a human donor with ulcerative colitis or Crohn's disease, or a healthy co-twin of an affected twin (not recorded which).

This chain uses TRBV7-9 with TRBJ2-7; with no DNA, the TCRdb D assignment of TRBD1 cannot be verified. The CDR3 is 13 amino acids. From germline, CDR1 is SEHNR and CDR2 FQNEAQ (reference sequence). This chain's CDR3 is CASSVSQGYEQYF.

The chain uses TRBV9 and TRBJ2-7; without DNA, the TCRdb call of TRBD2 cannot be checked. Germline lookup yields CDR1 SGDLS and CDR2 YYNGEE. This CDR3 comprises 16 residues. The CDR3 protein is CASSVGASGGTYEQYF.

The chain combines TRBV3-1 with TRBJ2-5; TCRdb designates TRBD1, a call that cannot be tested without DNA. Germline V gene lookup returns CDR1 LGHDT and CDR2 YNNKEL (reference sequence). This CDR3 spans 14 amino acids. The CDR3 reads CASSLPGAKETQYF.

The chain has TRBV7-9 and TRBJ2-1; TCRdb's D gene call, TRBD1, goes unchecked for lack of DNA. This CDR3 has 12 residues. Per the germline V gene, CDR1 is SEHNR and CDR2 is FQNEAQ (reference sequence). The CDR3 region is CATTDGAGELFF.

The rearrangement joins TRBV7-2 to TRBJ1-4; the TCRdb D gene call, TRBD1, has no DNA to confirm it. The germline V gene encodes CDR1 SGHTA and CDR2 FQGNSA. CDR3 length equals 14 residues. CDR3 sequence reads: CASSPTGGKEKLFF.

The J gene is TRBJ2-1, the V gene TRBV5-7. TRBV5-7 has ORF status, its function being uncertain. This CDR3 has 14 amino acids. CDR3: CASSLDVTYNEQFF.

This chain links TRBV4-2 with TRBJ2-3; TCRdb calls TRBD2, which cannot be checked without DNA. Germline CDR1 is LGHNA and CDR2 is YNFKEQ. This CDR3 contains 15 residues. CDR3 loop: CASSQESGSWDTQYF.

The chain joins TRBV5-1 to TRBJ2-5. The CDR3 totals 13 residues. Germline V gene lookup returns CDR1 SGHRS and CDR2 YFSETQ. The CDR3 spells CASSSTLGETQYF.

This chain links TRBV6-2 or TRBV6-3 with TRBJ1-1. CDR3 length equals 15 residues. Germline CDR1 MNHEY, CDR2 SVGEGT. CDR3: CASSYSFSGDTEAFF.